At least ten counts were recorded for the clone carrying this TCR beta chain. Amplification yielded TCR beta CDR3 regions, with RNA transcripts as the source. In the first-round RT-PCR of the TCR CDR3, the HTBI primer set was used. TCRdb used MiXCR to reprocess the multiplex PCR reads, holding one entry per CDR3 protein. Of about 280,000 distinct CDR3 sequences in the sample, less than 30% are singletons; the top ten hold about 30%. The source of the sample is a study of T cells in Graves' hyperthyroidism and ophthalmopathy. V shed 6 bases and J 7 bases; nucleotides not matched to a gene: 11. Germline V gene sequence: CDR1 MNHGY, CDR2 SAAAGT. The CDR3 sequence is 16 residues long. Uncontrolled infections, other autoimmune diseases, pregnancy or lactation led to exclusion of patients. Any symptoms of ophthalmopathy came after the first hyperthyroidism diagnosis, from which the blood sample dates.

The sequenced material came from blood. The TCR was taken from a man aged 40-49 years with Graves' hyperthyroidism that later progressed to Graves' ophthalmopathy. The chain couples TRBV6-8 to TRBJ2-5, with 13 positions matching TRBD2. CDR3 nucleotide sequence: TGTGCCAGCAGACCCGAGACTAGCGGGAGGTTGACGACCCAGTACTTC. Protein sequence: CASRPETSGRLTTQYF.